A selection of T cell receptor beta chains follows, all from one sample in a study of blood T cell repertoires in COVID-19. Here immunoSEQ multiplex PCR was the method, and the copy in TCRdb shows in-frame clones only, minus some. The table includes about 88,000 clones, around 90% detected once. The sample taken for sequencing was peripheral blood. The receptors originated from a man older than 75 with acute or convalescent COVID-19. Both conserved end residues are part of each CDR3. The order of the fields is J gene, clone size, V gene, D gene, CDR3 DNA, CDR3 protein. A D gene is named only where the DNA matches it firmly. Expanded clones are given a class, and other clones once, few, many or no size at all.

TRBJ2-5 | NA | TRBV9 | NA | TGTGCCAGCAGCCCGGCGGAAGGTCTTGCAGAGACCCAGTACTTC | CASSPAEGLAETQYF
TRBJ1-1 | NA | TRBV30 | NA | TGTGCCTGGAACGAGGGACTCCTATATACGGCTTTCTTT | CAWNEGLLYTAFF
TRBJ1-1 | NA | TRBV4-1 | TRBD1 | TGCGCCAGCAGCCAGGAACAGGGGGCGCGAACTGAAGCTTTCTTT | CASSQEQGARTEAFF
TRBJ2-5 | NA | TRBV15 | TRBD2 | TGTGCCACCAGCACGGATCCGGGACTAGCGGGGGAGACCCAGTACTTC | CATSTDPGLAGETQYF
TRBJ1-1 | NA | TRBV3-1/TRBV3-2 | NA | TGTGCCAGCAGCCTAAAGAGCAGGGAAGCTTTCTTT | CASSLKSREAFF
TRBJ1-2 | NA | TRBV5-4 | NA | TGTGCCAGCAGGCCGGACAGCTATGGCTACACCTTC | CASRPDSYGYTF
TRBJ1-6 | NA | TRBV7-2 | TRBD1 | TGTGCCAGCAGCTTACCCGGGACAGCGCTCCCCAGCAACTCACCCCTCCACTTT | CASSLPGTALPSNSPLHF
TRBJ1-1 | NA | TRBV11-2 | TRBD1 | TGTGCCAGCAGCGAACAGGGGCTCCACACTGAAGCTTTCTTT | CASSEQGLHTEAFF
TRBJ1-1 | NA | TRBV4-2 | TRBD1 | TGTGCCAGCAGCGTTCGCCCAGGGGGCGGGGTTGATGAAGCTTTCTTT | CASSVRPGGGVDEAFF
TRBJ1-6 | few | TRBV18 | TRBD1 | TGTGCCAGCTCCCCGGGACAGGGGAGTGGGGAATCACCCCTCCACTTT | CASSPGQGSGESPLHF
TRBJ2-5 | NA | TRBV5-1 | NA | TGCGCCAGCAGCTTGAACACAGAGGAGACCCAGTACTTC | CASSLNTEETQYF
TRBJ2-3 | NA | TRBV6-2/TRBV6-3 | NA | TGTGCCAGCAGTTACTCCGCCGGGACGGAGGGTACAGATACGCAGTATTTT | CASSYSAGTEGTDTQYF
TRBJ1-5 | NA | TRBV29-1 | NA | TGCAGCGTTGGGAATCGGGGTAATCAGCCCCAGCATTTT | CSVGNRGNQPQHF
TRBJ1-2 | NA | TRBV5-1 | NA | TGCGCCAGCAGCTTGGAGGTAGGGGTGGACTATGGCTACACCTTC | CASSLEVGVDYGYTF
TRBJ1-2 | NA | TRBV27 | TRBD1 | TGTGCCAGCAGTTTCCCAGGGGGAAATGGTGGCTACACCTTC | CASSFPGGNGGYTF
TRBJ2-5 | NA | TRBV7-7 | NA | TGTGCTAGCAGCTTAGCCGGCGGAAGGCAAGAGACCCAGTACTTC | CASSLAGGRQETQYF
TRBJ1-3 | NA | TRBV7-2 | NA | TGTGCCAGCAGTTCCGGGACAGGAAACACCATATATTTT | CASSSGTGNTIYF
TRBJ1-2 | NA | TRBV2 | NA | TGTGCCAGCAGTCCCCGGGCTAACTATGGCTACACCTTC | CASSPRANYGYTF
TRBJ1-2 | once | TRBV2 | NA | TGTGCCAGCAGTGAAACTCGGGGTGGCTACACCTTC | CASSETRGGYTF
TRBJ2-3 | NA | TRBV7-3 | NA | TGTGCCAGCAGCTTTAGGAGCGGGCTCACAGATACGCAGTATTTT | CASSFRSGLTDTQYF
TRBJ1-1 | NA | TRBV24-1 | NA | TGTGCCACCAGTGACCGAGACAGTGAAGCTTTCTTT | CATSDRDSEAFF